Following are 29 T cell receptor beta chains from one sample sequenced in a study of blood T cells in healthy people across ages. With a J-beta primer mix and a sample-barcoded 5' primer, a second PCR ran about 7 to 12 cycles. One entry per CDR3 protein, called by TCRdb with MiXCR from the 5' RACE reads. Altogether hundreds of thousands of distinct CDR3 sequences are present, about 62% being singletons, with the ten largest covering 22%. Sample: blood. These TCRs come from a man aged 25 to 40 in good health.

CDR3 DNA sequence: TGTGCCAGCAGCCCAGGTGACGATCGCTACGAGCAGTACTTC. This translates into CASSPGDDRYEQYF. The chain combines TRBV5-6 with TRBJ2-7, with D unclear. V was clipped by 4 bases and J by 3 bases, with 14 bases between them. The CDR3 contains 14 residues. Germline assignment: CDR1 SGHDT and CDR2 YYEEEE.

The chain couples TRBV25-1 to TRBJ2-1, with 7 bases matching TRBD1. The CDR3 is made up of 14 amino acids. The trim removed 2 bases at V and 7 bases at J, leaving 5 bases unmatched. CDR1 is MGHDK and CDR2 is SYGVNS in the germline V gene. CDR3: CASSEPDRANEQFF. As DNA, the CDR3 is TGTGCCAGCAGTGAACCCGACAGGGCTAATGAGCAGTTCTTC.

In its sample, this clonotype was seen many times. V gene TRBV2 combines with J gene TRBJ2-3; D gene unclear. Germline V gene data show CDR1 as SNHLY and CDR2 as FYNNEI. The CDR3 spans 13 residues. Between the trimmed V and J ends, which lost 5 bases and 2 bases, there was a span of 8 bases. In DNA form, the CDR3 reads TGTGCCAGCAGTCTACTTGTCACAGATACGCAGTATTTT. Its protein is CASSLLVTDTQYF.

This clonotype was detected a few times. V and J are TRBV20-1 and TRBJ1-1; D gene uncertain. With 5 bases removed from V and 0 bases from J, the gap between germline ends came to 7 bases. The CDR3 length is 12 residues. CDR1 is DFQATT, CDR2 SNEGSKA, per germline (reference sequence). The chain's CDR3 is CSAYPMNTEAFF. The CDR3 DNA reads as TGCAGTGCTTACCCGATGAACACTGAAGCTTTCTTT.

The chain recombines TRBV7-2 with TRBJ2-3; 8 bases map to TRBD2. This CDR3 comprises 14 residues. CDR1 is SGHTA and CDR2 is FQGNSA in the germline V gene. Trimming at V came to 5 bases and at J to 4 bases, leaving 5 bases not matched to a gene. Here the CDR3 DNA reads TGTGCCAGCAGCCCGGGAGGGGAGGCAGATACGCAGTATTTT. It specifies CASSPGGEADTQYF.

This chain connects TRBV7-2 to TRBJ2-4, with D possibly matching TRBD2 (5 bases). The CDR3 is 12 residues long. Per the germline V gene, CDR1 is SGHTA and CDR2 is FQGNSA. V shed 4 bases and J shed 5 bases, with 6 bases lying between them. CDR3 in DNA: TGTGCCAGCAGCTGGGGAGAAAACATTCAGTACTTC. Its translation: CASSWGENIQYF.

The V gene is TRBV6-1, the J gene TRBJ2-3; no clear D. Germline CDR1 MNHNS, CDR2 SASEGT. The CDR3 runs to 13 residues. Deletions cut 6 bases from V and 3 bases from J, with 10 bases between. The CDR3 spells CASRETVTDTQYF. CDR3 DNA: TGTGCCAGCAGGGAGACGGTAACAGATACGCAGTATTTT.

The rearrangement joins TRBV27 to TRBJ2-3; D not resolved. The CDR3 loop spans 13 amino acids. Per the germline V gene, CDR1 is MNHEY and CDR2 is SMNVEV (reference sequence). V lost 2 bases to trimming and J lost 5 bases, with 8 bases between them. The CDR3 here is CASSLGWLDTQYF. Written as DNA, the CDR3 is TGTGCCAGCAGTTTAGGTTGGTTAGATACGCAGTATTTT.

The chain uses TRBV7-3 and TRBJ2-1, with D possibly called TRBD1 or TRBD2 (6 bases each). The length of the CDR3 is 16 residues. Germline CDR1 is SGHTA and CDR2 is FQGTGA. V lost 5 bases to trimming and J lost 0 bases, with 14 bases between them. The CDR3 region has the DNA TGTGCCAGCAGCAAGGGGGGCAGTAGCTCCTACAATGAGCAGTTCTTC. Protein: CASSKGGSSSYNEQFF.

The J gene is TRBJ2-4, the V gene TRBV7-6, with 9 bases lining up with TRBD1. The last part of the DNA fits TRBJ2-7 better; the J call may be wrong. CDR3 size: 15 residues. Germline assignment: CDR1 SGHVS and CDR2 FNYEAQ. DNA of the CDR3: TGTGCCAGCAGCACACAGGGGGCCCTTGGTCACGAGCAGTACTTC. It specifies CASSTQGALGHEQYF.

This clonotype was seen a handful of times. The chain recombines TRBV20-1 with TRBJ1-4; D is ambiguous. V was cut by 2 bases and J by 2 bases, with 9 bases left in between. Per germline, CDR1 DFQATT and CDR2 SNEGSKA (reference sequence). This CDR3 is 14 amino acids long. The CDR3 reads CSARRPGTNEKLFF. The CDR3 bases are TGCAGTGCTAGAAGGCCGGGCACTAATGAAAAACTGTTTTTT.

CDR3 loop: CASSFLSRETQYF. The CDR3 nucleotides read TGTGCCAGCAGTTTTCTGTCCCGAGAGACCCAGTACTTC. This chain connects TRBV7-2 to TRBJ2-5; no clear D. Trimming stripped 6 bases from V and 4 bases from J, with 12 bases between. The germline CDR1 and CDR2 sequences are SGHTA and FQGNSA. The CDR3 loop spans 13 amino acids.

Details on this clonotype: This may come from a read error, since a much larger clone is one base off. The rearrangement joins TRBV20-1 to TRBJ1-2; no clear D. Germline V gives CDR1 DFQATT, CDR2 SNEGSKA (reference sequence). Trimming left V 0 bases short and J 7 bases short, with 21 bases between. The CDR3 consists of 16 residues. The CDR3: CSARDRIRSAVSGYTF. The CDR3 coding sequence is TGCAGTGCTAGAGATCGAATTCGGAGCGCCGTTTCTGGCTACACCTTC.

The rearrangement uses TRBV7-2 and TRBJ1-2; a weak D match, TRBD1 (6 bases). In germline, CDR1 is SGHTA, CDR2 FQGNSA. The V gene lost 5 bases and the J gene lost 0 bases, with 19 bases spanning the gap. The CDR3 totals 17 residues. In DNA form, the CDR3 reads TGTGCCAGCAGCCCTGATCCTACAGGGTTGACTAACTATGGCTACACCTTC. It is translated as CASSPDPTGLTNYGYTF.

The chain has TRBV6-5 and TRBJ2-3, with D uncertain. The V gene lost 11 bases and the J gene lost 3 bases, with 15 bases spanning the gap. The CDR3 sequence is 13 residues long. Germline V gives CDR1 MNHEY, CDR2 SVGAGI. CDR3 region: CACQDLRTDTQYF. Written as DNA, the CDR3 is TGTGCCTGTCAGGACCTCAGGACAGATACGCAGTATTTT.

This clonotype appeared once. CDR3: CSAWTPSYNEQFF. CDR3 in DNA: TGCAGTGCGTGGACGCCCTCCTACAATGAGCAGTTCTTC. This sequence joins TRBV20-1 and TRBJ2-1; D uncertain. Germline CDR1 is DFQATT and CDR2 is SNEGSKA (reference sequence). V lost 6 bases and J 0 bases, leaving 9 bases between the germline ends. This CDR3 comprises 13 residues.

In this sample, this clonotype turned up a few times. A read error may produce the germline difference seen at one junction end. The chain has TRBV7-2 and TRBJ2-2; D gene uncertain. Germline V CDR1 and CDR2: SGHTA, FQGNSA. The CDR3 totals 13 residues. The CDR3 region has the DNA TGTGCCAGCAGCGTAGCTTACACCGGGGAGCTGTTTTTT. As protein: CASSVAYTGELFF.

The V and J genes are TRBV15 and TRBJ1-1; D is undetermined. The V gene lost 3 bases and the J gene lost 10 bases, with 15 bases spanning the gap. This CDR3 has 13 residues. Per the germline V gene, CDR1 is LNHNV and CDR2 is YYDKDF (reference sequence). The CDR3 protein is CATSSSDTVTAFF. The CDR3 DNA reads as TGTGCCACCAGCAGTTCTGACACCGTAACAGCTTTCTTT. Full variable domain (remainder filled in from reference TRBV15 and TRBJ1-1): DAMVIQNPRYQVTQFGKPVTLSCSQTLNHNVMYWYQQKSSQAPKLLFHYYDKDFNNEADTPDNFQSRRPNTSFCFLDIRSPGLGDTAMYLCATSSSDTVTAFFGQGTRLTVV.

With regard to this clonotype: A clone one base away is much larger, so this may be a read error. The V and J genes are TRBV20-1 and TRBJ2-1; 9 positions match TRBD2. The assigned J gene may be wrong: the sequence end matches TRBJ2-7 better. CDR3 size: 14 residues. Germline V gene data show CDR1 as DFQATT and CDR2 as SNEGSKA (reference sequence). The CDR3 DNA reads TGCAGTGCCCCCAGGCGGGAGGGCTACAATGAGCAGTACTTC. Amino acids: CSAPRREGYNEQYF.

This clonotype occurred a few times. The chain uses TRBV29-1 and TRBJ2-7; D might be TRBD1 (5 bases). The V gene's germline CDR1 is SQVTM and CDR2 ANQGSEA. V lost 0 bases and J 4 bases, leaving 7 bases between the germline ends. The CDR3 runs to 12 residues. The CDR3 reads CSVEDQGYEQYF. CDR3 nucleotides: TGCAGCGTTGAAGACCAGGGTTACGAGCAGTACTTC.

The chain combines TRBV9 with TRBJ1-2; 8 nucleotides line up with TRBD1. The CDR3 consists of 13 residues. Germline trimming cut 6 bases from V and 8 bases from J; bases unmatched to any gene: 9. CDR1 SGDLS and CDR2 YYNGEE come from the germline V gene. This CDR3 is CASNGQGAGGYTF. As DNA, the CDR3 is TGTGCCAGCAACGGCCAGGGGGCGGGAGGCTACACCTTC. The entire variable domain, with the rest obtained from reference TRBV9 and TRBJ1-2, is as follows: DSGVTQTPKHLITATGQRVTLRCSPRSGDLSVYWYQQSLDQGLQFLIQYYNGEERAKGNILERFSAQQFPDLHSELNLSSLELGDSALYFCASNGQGAGGYTFGSGTRLTVV.

The table lists this clonotype with a count of one. As DNA, the CDR3 is TGTGCCAGCAGCTATCTAGCGGGGCCTAGCACAGATACGCAGTATTTT. Translating it yields CASSYLAGPSTDTQYF. The chain is built from TRBV7-2 and TRBJ2-3; 9 nucleotides agree with TRBD2. The germline V gene has CDR1 SGHTA and CDR2 FQGNSA. The CDR3 is made up of 16 amino acids. Trimming took 4 bases from V and 0 from J; bases not matched to a gene: 5.

In its sample, this clonotype was seen many times. The rearrangement joins TRBV20-1 to TRBJ2-7; D may be TRBD1 (6 bases). This CDR3 spans 14 amino acids. Germline CDR1 reads DFQATT; CDR2 reads SNEGSKA (reference sequence). V dropped 1 base and J dropped 0 bases, with 10 bases sitting between them. CDR3 DNA: TGCAGTGCTAGAGTTGAGGGGGTCTCCTACGAGCAGTACTTC. Encoded protein: CSARVEGVSYEQYF.

This chain connects TRBV7-2 to TRBJ2-3, with D hard to call. Germline V CDR1 and CDR2: SGHTA, FQGNSA. This CDR3 region has 15 residues. V was shortened by 7 bases and J by 0 bases, with 14 bases between the two germline ends. The DNA of the CDR3 is TGTGCCAGCAACCCCATCGGAACTAGCACAGATACGCAGTATTTT. Protein product: CASNPIGTSTDTQYF.

The V call is TRBV4-2, the J call TRBJ2-7; D possibly uses TRBD1 or TRBD2 (5 bases each). The V end lost 4 bases, the J end lost 0 bases, and 10 bases lay between the germline ends. The CDR3 length is 14 residues. In germline, CDR1 is LGHNA, CDR2 YNFKEQ. The CDR3 reads CASSPPGPSYEQYF. The CDR3 DNA sequence: TGTGCCAGCAGCCCGCCGGGACCCTCCTACGAGCAGTACTTC.

This chain links TRBV20-1 with TRBJ2-4, with 9 bases fitting TRBD2. The DNA end favors TRBJ2-7, so the J call may be wrong. This CDR3 has 14 residues. Germline CDR1 DFQATT, CDR2 SNEGSKA (reference sequence). CDR3 in amino acids: CSASPLAGSYEQYF. CDR3 nucleotide sequence: TGCAGTGCTAGTCCCCTAGCGGGGAGCTACGAGCAGTACTTC.

The CDR3 coding sequence is TGCAGTGCTAGAGATTTAATGAGGCAGGGGTCGAATTCACCCCTCCACTTT. Translation gives CSARDLMRQGSNSPLHF. The V and J genes are TRBV20-1 and TRBJ1-6; D may be TRBD1 (6 bases). This CDR3 comprises 17 residues. Trimming took off 0 bases at V and 7 bases at J, with 19 bases between the two ends. Germline loops: CDR1 DFQATT, CDR2 SNEGSKA (reference sequence).

The CDR3, as DNA: TGTGCCAGCAGCGTAGTGGCAGCCTCCTACAATGAGCAGTTCTTC. This gives the protein CASSVVAASYNEQFF. The J gene is TRBJ2-1, the V gene TRBV9; no clear D gene. Germline loops: CDR1 SGDLS, CDR2 YYNGEE. V dropped 0 bases and J dropped 0 bases, with 7 bases sitting between them. There are 15 residues in the CDR3.

This clonotype has at least ten counts. CDR3 sequence: CASSVYLGREQYF. The CDR3 nucleotides are TGTGCCAGCAGCGTATATCTGGGGAGGGAGCAGTACTTC. The chain combines TRBV2 with TRBJ2-7; the D gene is possibly TRBD2 (6 bases). There are 13 residues in the CDR3. Trimming stripped 6 bases from V and 7 bases from J, with 16 bases between. Per germline, CDR1 SNHLY and CDR2 FYNNEI.